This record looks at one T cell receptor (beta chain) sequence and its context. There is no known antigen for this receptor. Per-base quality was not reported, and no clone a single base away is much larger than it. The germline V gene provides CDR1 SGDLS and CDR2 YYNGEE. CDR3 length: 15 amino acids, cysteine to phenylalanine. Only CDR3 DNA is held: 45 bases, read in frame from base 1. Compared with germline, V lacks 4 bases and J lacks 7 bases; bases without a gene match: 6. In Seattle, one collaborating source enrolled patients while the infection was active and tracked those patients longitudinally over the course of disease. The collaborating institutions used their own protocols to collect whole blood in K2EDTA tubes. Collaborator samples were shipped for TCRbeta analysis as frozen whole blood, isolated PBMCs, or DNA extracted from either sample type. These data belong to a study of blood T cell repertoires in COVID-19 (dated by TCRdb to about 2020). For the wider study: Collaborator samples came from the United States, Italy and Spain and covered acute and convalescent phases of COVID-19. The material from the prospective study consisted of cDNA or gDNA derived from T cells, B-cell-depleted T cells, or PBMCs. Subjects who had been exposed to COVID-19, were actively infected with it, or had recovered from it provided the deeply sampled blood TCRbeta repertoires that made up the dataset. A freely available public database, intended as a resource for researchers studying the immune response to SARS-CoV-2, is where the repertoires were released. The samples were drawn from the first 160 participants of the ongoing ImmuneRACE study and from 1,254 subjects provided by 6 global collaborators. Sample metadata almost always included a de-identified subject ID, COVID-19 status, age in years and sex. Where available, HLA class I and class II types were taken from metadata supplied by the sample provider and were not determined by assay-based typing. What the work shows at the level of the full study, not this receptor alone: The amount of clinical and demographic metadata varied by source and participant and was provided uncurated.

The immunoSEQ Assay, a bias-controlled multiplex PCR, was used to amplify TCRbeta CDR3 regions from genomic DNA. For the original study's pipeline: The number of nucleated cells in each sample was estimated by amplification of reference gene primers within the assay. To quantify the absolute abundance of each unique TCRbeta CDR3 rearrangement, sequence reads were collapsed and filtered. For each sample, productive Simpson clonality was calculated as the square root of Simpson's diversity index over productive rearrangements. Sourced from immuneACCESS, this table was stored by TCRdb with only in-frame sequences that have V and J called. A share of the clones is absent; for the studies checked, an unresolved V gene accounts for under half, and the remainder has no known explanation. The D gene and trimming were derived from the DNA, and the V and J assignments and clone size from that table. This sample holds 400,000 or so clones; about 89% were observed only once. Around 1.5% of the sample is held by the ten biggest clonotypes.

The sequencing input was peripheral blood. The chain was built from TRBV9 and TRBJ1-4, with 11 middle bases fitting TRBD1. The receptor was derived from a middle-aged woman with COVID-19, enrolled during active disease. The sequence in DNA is TGTGCCAGCAGCCCCAGAGGACAGGGGGCTGAAAAACTGTTTTTT. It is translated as CASSPRGQGAEKLFF.